The 3 T cell receptor beta chains below all came from one sample that was sequenced in a study of blood T cell repertoires in COVID-19. The assay was immunoSEQ multiplex PCR, and TCRdb's table has in-frame clones only and misses some. Of roughly 150,000 clones listed, 65% to 85% were seen once; the top ten hold about 14%. Specimen: peripheral blood. The receptors come from a woman over 75 with acute or convalescent COVID-19.

This clone was counted a few times. The chain joins TRBV7-9 to TRBJ2-7; no clear D gene. Germline lookup yields CDR1 SEHNR and CDR2 FQNEAQ (reference sequence). This CDR3 is built from 11 residues. V was cut by 5 bases and J by 3 bases, with 5 bases left in between. CDR3 DNA: TGTGCCAGCAGCCGCAGCTACGAGCAGTACTTC. Protein: CASSRSYEQYF.

The V and J genes are TRBV19 and TRBJ2-7, with D tentatively TRBD1 (6 bases). CDR1 is LNHDA, CDR2 SQIVND, per germline (reference sequence). The length of the CDR3 is 13 residues. V lost 4 bases and J 4 bases, leaving 11 bases between the germline ends. The CDR3 is CASSNQGLYEQYF. The CDR3 DNA follows: TGTGCCAGTAGTAACCAGGGGCTATACGAGCAGTACTTC. Drawing the rest from reference TRBV19 and TRBJ2-7, the complete variable domain is DGGITQSPKYLFRKEGQNVTLSCEQNLNHDAMYWYRQDPGQGLRLIYYSQIVNDFQKGDIAEGYSVSREKKESFPLTVTSAQKNPTAFYLCASSNQGLYEQYFGPGTRLTVT.

CDR3 amino acids: CASSFRDRGLRGYTF. For the CDR3, the DNA is TGTGCCAGCAGTTTCCGGGACAGGGGGCTACGTGGCTACACCTTC. V usage is TRBV27 and J usage is TRBJ1-2; 12 bases align to TRBD1. Germline V CDR1 and CDR2: MNHEY, SMNVEV (reference sequence). The J segment lost 7 bases and the V segment lost 3 bases, leaving 6 bases of the junction unmatched. This CDR3 spans 15 amino acids.